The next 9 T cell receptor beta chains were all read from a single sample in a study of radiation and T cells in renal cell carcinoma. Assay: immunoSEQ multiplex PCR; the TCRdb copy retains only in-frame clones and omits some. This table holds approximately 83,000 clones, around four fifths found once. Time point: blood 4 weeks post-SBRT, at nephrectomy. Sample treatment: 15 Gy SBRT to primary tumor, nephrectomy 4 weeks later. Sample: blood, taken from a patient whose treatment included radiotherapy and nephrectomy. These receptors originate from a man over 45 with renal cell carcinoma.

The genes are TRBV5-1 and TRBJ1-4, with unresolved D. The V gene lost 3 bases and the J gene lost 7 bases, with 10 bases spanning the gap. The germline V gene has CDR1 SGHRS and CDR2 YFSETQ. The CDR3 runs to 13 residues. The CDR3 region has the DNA TGCGCCAGCAGCTCGCACCGGGGTGAAAAACTGTTTTTT. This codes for CASSSHRGEKLFF.

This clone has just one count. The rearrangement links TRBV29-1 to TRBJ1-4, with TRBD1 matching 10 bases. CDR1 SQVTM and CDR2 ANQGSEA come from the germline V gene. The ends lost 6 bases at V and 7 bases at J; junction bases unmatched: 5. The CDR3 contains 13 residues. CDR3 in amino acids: CSVGTGDAEKLFF. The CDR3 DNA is TGCAGCGTAGGGACAGGGGATGCTGAAAAACTGTTTTTT.

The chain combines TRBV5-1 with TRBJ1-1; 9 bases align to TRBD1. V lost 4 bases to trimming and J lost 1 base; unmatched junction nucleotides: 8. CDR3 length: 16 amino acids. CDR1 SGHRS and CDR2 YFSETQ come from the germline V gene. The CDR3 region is CASSGETGGENTEAFF. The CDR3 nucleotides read TGCGCCAGCAGCGGGGAGACAGGGGGAGAGAACACTGAAGCTTTCTTT.

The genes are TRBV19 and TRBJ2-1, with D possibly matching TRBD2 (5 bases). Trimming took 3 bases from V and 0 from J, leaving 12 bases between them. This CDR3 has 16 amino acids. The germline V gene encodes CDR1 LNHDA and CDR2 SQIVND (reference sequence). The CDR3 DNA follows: TGTGCCAGTAGTATGTGGGCTAGCATCTCCTACAATGAGCAGTTCTTC. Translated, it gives CASSMWASISYNEQFF.

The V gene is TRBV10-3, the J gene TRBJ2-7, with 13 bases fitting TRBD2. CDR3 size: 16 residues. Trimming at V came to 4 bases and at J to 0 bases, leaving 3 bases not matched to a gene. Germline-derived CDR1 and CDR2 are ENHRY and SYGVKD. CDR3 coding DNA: TGTGCCATCAGTGGGGGACTAGCGGGGAACTCCTACGAGCAGTACTTC. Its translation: CAISGGLAGNSYEQYF.

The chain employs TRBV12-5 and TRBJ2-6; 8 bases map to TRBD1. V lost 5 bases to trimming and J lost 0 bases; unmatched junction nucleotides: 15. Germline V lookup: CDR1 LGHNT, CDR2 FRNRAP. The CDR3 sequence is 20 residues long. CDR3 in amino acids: CASGKKGQENISSGANVLTF. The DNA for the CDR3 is TGTGCTAGTGGTAAAAAGGGACAGGAGAATATTAGCTCTGGGGCCAACGTCCTGACTTTC.

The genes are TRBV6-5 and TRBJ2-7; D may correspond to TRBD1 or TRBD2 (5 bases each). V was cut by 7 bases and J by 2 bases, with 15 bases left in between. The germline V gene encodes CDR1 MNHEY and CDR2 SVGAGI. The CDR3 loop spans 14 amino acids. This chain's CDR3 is CASKYGTGPYEQYF. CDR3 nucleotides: TGTGCCAGCAAATACGGGACGGGACCCTACGAGCAGTACTTC.

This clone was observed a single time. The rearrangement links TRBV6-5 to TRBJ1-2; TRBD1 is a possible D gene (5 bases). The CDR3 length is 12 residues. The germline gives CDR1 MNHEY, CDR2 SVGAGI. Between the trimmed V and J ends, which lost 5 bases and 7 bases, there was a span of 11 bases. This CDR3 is CASSTSGTGYTF. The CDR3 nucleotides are TGTGCCAGCAGTACCTCCGGGACTGGCTACACCTTC.

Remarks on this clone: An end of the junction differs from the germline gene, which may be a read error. CDR3 residues: CAISEGDRGPQETQYF. CDR3 DNA sequence: TGTGCCATCAGTGAGGGGGACAGGGGCCCCCAAGAGACCCAGTACTTC. This chain joins TRBV6-1 and TRBJ2-5, with TRBD1 identical over 10 bases. Germline V CDR1 and CDR2: MNHNS, SASEGT. This CDR3 spans 16 amino acids.